This paragraph covers one TCR beta chain sequence. The target antigen is unknown. Autoimmune disease history or systemic immunosuppression disqualified patients. Germline CDR1 PRHDT, CDR2 FYEKMQ (reference sequence). The V end lost 2 bases, the J end lost 4 bases, and 21 bases lay between the germline ends. This CDR3 contains 17 residues. The sample belongs to a study of OX40 agonist ivuxolimab in advanced cancers. Findings of the study overall: In the expanded peripheral T cells, antigen specificity was never determined.

TCRdb's table, derived via immunoSEQ multiplex PCR, lists solely in-frame clones and lacks some. The data contain about 70,000 clones, approximately 90% of them singletons. Source: CD4+ or CD8+ T cells sorted from blood, taken in a trial of the OX40 agonist ivuxolimab. The sequence was obtained from an adult with an advanced solid tumor such as melanoma, head and neck, liver or kidney cancer. The chain is built from TRBV13 and TRBJ2-7; D may correspond to TRBD1 or TRBD2 (6 bases each). The CDR3 region is CASSLWGTKGGEYEQYF. The CDR3 bases are TGTGCCAGCAGCTTATGGGGGACAAAAGGCGGGGAATACGAGCAGTACTTC.